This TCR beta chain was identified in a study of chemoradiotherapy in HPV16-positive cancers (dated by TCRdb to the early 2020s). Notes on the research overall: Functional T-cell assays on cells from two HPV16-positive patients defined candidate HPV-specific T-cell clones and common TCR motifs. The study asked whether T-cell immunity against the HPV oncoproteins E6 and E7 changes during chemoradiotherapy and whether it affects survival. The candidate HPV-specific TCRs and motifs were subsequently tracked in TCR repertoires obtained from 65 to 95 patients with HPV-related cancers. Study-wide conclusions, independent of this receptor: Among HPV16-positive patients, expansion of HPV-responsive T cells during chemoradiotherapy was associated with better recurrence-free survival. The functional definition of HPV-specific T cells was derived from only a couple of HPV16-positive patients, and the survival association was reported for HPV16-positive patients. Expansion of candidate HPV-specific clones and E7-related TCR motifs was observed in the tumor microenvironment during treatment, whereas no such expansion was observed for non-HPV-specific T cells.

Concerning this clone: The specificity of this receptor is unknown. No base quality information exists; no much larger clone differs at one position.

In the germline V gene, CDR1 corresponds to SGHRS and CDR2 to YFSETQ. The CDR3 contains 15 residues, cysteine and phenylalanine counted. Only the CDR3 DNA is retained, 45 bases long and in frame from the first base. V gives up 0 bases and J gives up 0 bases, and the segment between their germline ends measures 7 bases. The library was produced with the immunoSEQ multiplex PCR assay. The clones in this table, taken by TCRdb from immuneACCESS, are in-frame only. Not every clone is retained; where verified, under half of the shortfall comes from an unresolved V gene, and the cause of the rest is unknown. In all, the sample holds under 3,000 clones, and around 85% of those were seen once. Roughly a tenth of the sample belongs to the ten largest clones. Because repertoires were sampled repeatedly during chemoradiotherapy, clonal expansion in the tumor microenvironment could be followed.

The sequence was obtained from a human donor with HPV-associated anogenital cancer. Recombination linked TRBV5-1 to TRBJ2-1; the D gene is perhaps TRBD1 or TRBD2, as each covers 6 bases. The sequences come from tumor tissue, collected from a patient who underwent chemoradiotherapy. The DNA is TGCGCCAGCAGCTTGGAGGGGGGCTCCTACAATGAGCAGTTCTTC. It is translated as CASSLEGGSYNEQFF.